One sample yielded the 29 T cell receptor beta chains listed below, sequenced in a study of blood T cell repertoires in COVID-19. Clones were read by immunoSEQ multiplex PCR, and TCRdb kept only the in-frame ones, dropping some. The sample yields 250,000 to 350,000 clones, around 90% seen once. Sequences were obtained from PBMCs or T cells enriched from blood (not recorded which). These receptors were collected from a woman between 18 and 29 years old with acute COVID-19.

This clone was counted a single time. The gene calls are TRBV27 and TRBJ2-3; no reliable D call. Between the trimmed V and J ends, which lost 5 bases and 0 bases, there was a span of 9 bases. CDR1 is MNHEY, CDR2 SMNVEV, per germline (reference sequence). CDR3 length: 14 amino acids. The chain's CDR3 is CASSIATSTDTQYF. CDR3 bases: TGTGCCAGCAGTATCGCCACTAGCACAGATACGCAGTATTTT.

The gene calls are TRBV27 and TRBJ2-1; 7 nucleotides align to TRBD2. Germline CDR1 MNHEY, CDR2 SMNVEV (reference sequence). The length of the CDR3 is 16 residues. V was clipped by 3 bases and J by 1 base; unmatched bases: 6. CDR3 residues: CASSFVREVSYNEQFF. In DNA form, the CDR3 reads TGTGCCAGCAGTTTCGTCCGGGAGGTGTCCTACAATGAGCAGTTCTTC.

The rearrangement links TRBV2 to TRBJ2-7; 8 nucleotides agree with TRBD2. Germline CDR1 SNHLY, CDR2 FYNNEI. The CDR3 loop spans 15 amino acids. The J segment lost 1 base and the V segment lost 1 base, leaving 3 bases of the junction unmatched. The CDR3 DNA follows: TGTGCCAGCAGTGAAGAAATAGCGGGATCCTACGAGCAGTACTTC. Translation: CASSEEIAGSYEQYF.

This chain connects TRBV14 to TRBJ1-5, with 7 bases that match TRBD1. V gave up 1 base and J gave up 7 bases; unmatched junction bases: 7. Germline V gene data show CDR1 as SGHDN and CDR2 as FVKESK. The CDR3 has 15 amino acids. CDR3 region: CASSQGSNRGQPQHF. CDR3 bases: TGTGCCAGCAGCCAAGGAAGTAACAGGGGCCAGCCCCAGCATTTT.

This clone is a singleton in its sample. The J gene is TRBJ2-5, the V gene TRBV28, with 7 bases fitting TRBD2. The CDR3 contains 13 residues. Germline loops: CDR1 MDHEN, CDR2 SYDVKM. V shed 4 bases and J 5 bases; nucleotides not matched to a gene: 4. The CDR3 is CASSWTSRETQYF. CDR3 nucleotide sequence: TGTGCCAGCAGTTGGACTAGTCGGGAGACCCAGTACTTC.

This rearrangement joins TRBV11-3 to TRBJ2-4, with TRBD2 identical over 7 bases. V trimming: 8 bases; J trimming: 3 bases; junction bases outside the gene matches: 13. Germline CDR1 reads SGHNT; CDR2 reads YENEEA. The length of the CDR3 is 16 residues. The CDR3 DNA follows: TGTGCCAGCGGGGGGGATGGGTTACAGAGCAAAAACATTCAGTACTTC. Encoded protein: CASGGDGLQSKNIQYF.

The rearrangement links TRBV24-1 to TRBJ2-3, with no clear D. Germline lookup yields CDR1 KGHDR and CDR2 SFDVKD. V was trimmed by 4 bases and J by 5 bases, leaving 18 bases between them. The CDR3 is made up of 16 amino acids. CDR3 in amino acids: CATSEKEPLERDTQYF. CDR3 coding DNA: TGTGCCACCAGTGAGAAAGAGCCCCTAGAGAGAGATACGCAGTATTTT.

Only a few counts were recorded for this clone. The chain employs TRBV28 and TRBJ1-1; the D gene is possibly TRBD1 (6 bases). The CDR3 runs 14 residues. The germline gives CDR1 MDHEN, CDR2 SYDVKM. Trimming took 4 bases from V and 3 from J, leaving 12 bases between them. The CDR3 region is CASSSGGPDTEAFF. In DNA, the CDR3 is TGTGCCAGCAGTTCGGGGGGCCCGGACACTGAAGCTTTCTTT. The full variable domain, its missing parts supplied by reference TRBV28 and TRBJ1-1, is DVKVTQSSRYLVKRTGEKVFLECVQDMDHENMFWYRQDPGLGLRLIYFSYDVKMKEKGDIPEGYSVSREKKERFSLILESASTNQTSMYLCASSSGGPDTEAFFGQGTRLTVV.

The chain recombines TRBV21-1 with TRBJ1-4; the table names TRBD1, a call not compared with the DNA. TRBV21-1 is shown as a pseudogene. CDR3 length: 14 amino acids. CDR3 region: CASKETGGCEKLFF. Written as DNA, the CDR3 is TGTGCCAGCAAAGAGACAGGGGGATGTGAAAAACTGTTTTTT.

This rearrangement joins TRBV2 to TRBJ1-1; D is perhaps TRBD1 (5 bases). V was clipped by 4 bases and J by 1 base, with 16 bases between them. This CDR3 is built from 16 residues. CDR1 and CDR2 (germline): SNHLY, FYNNEI. The DNA of the CDR3 is TGTGCCAGCAGTGCTCCCGACAGTGGAAGGAACACTGAAGCTTTCTTT. Amino acids: CASSAPDSGRNTEAFF.

The chain is built from TRBV28 and TRBJ2-5, with 8 nucleotides matching TRBD1. CDR1 MDHEN and CDR2 SYDVKM come from the germline V gene. Trimming removed 5 bases from V and 4 bases from J; junction bases left unmatched: 3. The CDR3 is 13 residues long. The CDR3 region is CASSTGGRETQYF. CDR3 bases: TGTGCCAGCAGTACAGGGGGTCGAGAGACCCAGTACTTC.

This rearrangement joins TRBV19 to TRBJ2-7, with 10 nucleotides matching TRBD1. Germline CDR1 and CDR2: LNHDA and SQIVND (reference sequence). V dropped 4 bases and J dropped 2; count of bases not matched to a gene: 5. CDR3 length: 15 amino acids. In nucleotides, the CDR3 is TGTGCCAGTAGTACCGGACAGGGGGTTCCCTACGAGCAGTACTTC. Translation gives CASSTGQGVPYEQYF.

The rearrangement links TRBV5-4 to TRBJ1-4; 8 nucleotides line up with TRBD1. Germline CDR1 SGHNT, CDR2 YYREEE (reference sequence). The CDR3 totals 15 residues. V lost 4 bases and J lost 0; bases outside the gene matches: 2. The CDR3 DNA follows: TGTGCCAGCAGCCCGACAGGGGCAACTAATGAAAAACTGTTTTTT. Its protein product is CASSPTGATNEKLFF.

The V call is TRBV11-1, the J call TRBJ2-1, with TRBD1 matching over 8 bases. V lost 4 bases to trimming and J lost 0 bases; unmatched junction nucleotides: 2. The CDR3 loop spans 15 amino acids. Germline V gene lookup returns CDR1 SGHAT and CDR2 FQDESV (reference sequence). The CDR3 DNA is TGTGCCAGCAGCTACGACAGGGGCTCCTACAATGAGCAGTTCTTC. Its translation: CASSYDRGSYNEQFF.

This chain joins TRBV5-1 and TRBJ1-1, with 9 bases identical to TRBD1. Germline trimming cut 2 bases from V and 5 bases from J; bases unmatched to any gene: 7. This CDR3 is 15 amino acids long. CDR1 is SGHRS and CDR2 is YFSETQ in the germline V gene. As DNA, the CDR3 is TGCGCCAGCAGCTTAGGCGGGACAGGGTATACTGAAGCTTTCTTT. It codes for CASSLGGTGYTEAFF.

This clone has only a few counts. V is TRBV11-2 and J is TRBJ2-4; 7 bases fit TRBD2. CDR1 SGHAT and CDR2 FQNNGV come from the germline V gene. CDR3 size: 16 residues. Germline trimming cut 5 bases from V and 10 bases from J; bases unmatched to any gene: 17. In nucleotides, the CDR3 is TGTGCCAGCAGCGGCACAGCGGGAACTGGGGATCGAATTCAGTACTTC. Amino acids: CASSGTAGTGDRIQYF. Full variable domain (missing parts from reference TRBV11-2 and TRBJ2-4): EAGVAQSPRYKIIEKRQSVAFWCNPISGHATLYWYQQILGQGPKLLIQFQNNGVVDDSQLPKDRFSAERLKGVDSTLKIQPAKLEDSAVYLCASSGTAGTGDRIQYFGAGTRLSVL.

The CDR3 here is CASRPGNYNEQFF. DNA of the CDR3: TGTGCCAGCAGACCGGGAAACTACAATGAGCAGTTCTTC. The chain joins TRBV7-9 to TRBJ2-1; possibly TRBD2 for D (5 bases). Germline assignment: CDR1 SEHNR and CDR2 FQNEAQ (reference sequence). The V end was cut by 6 bases, the J end by 3 bases, with 9 bases between. The CDR3 has 13 residues.

The V call is TRBV19, the J call TRBJ2-3, with TRBD2 matching 8 bases. The CDR3 runs 16 residues. Germline V gene sequence: CDR1 LNHDA, CDR2 SQIVND (reference sequence). The trim removed 5 bases at V and 2 bases at J, leaving 9 bases unmatched. In nucleotides, the CDR3 is TGTGCCAGTAGTCCGGATCTAGCGGGCTACACAGATACGCAGTATTTT. This translates into CASSPDLAGYTDTQYF.

Comment on this clone: Different DNA sequences within this sample yield the same CDR3. The chain combines TRBV5-1 with TRBJ1-4; D ambiguous. The germline CDR1 and CDR2 sequences are SGHRS and YFSETQ. With 1 base removed from V and 0 bases from J, the gap between germline ends came to 4 bases. CDR3 length: 14 residues. CDR3 DNA sequence: TGCGCCAGCAGCTTGACTGCAACTAATGAAAAACTGTTTTTT. Encoded protein: CASSLTATNEKLFF.

CDR3 in amino acids: CASSPISGYSNQPQHF. The CDR3 bases are TGTGCCAGCTCACCAATCTCGGGGTATAGCAATCAGCCCCAGCATTTT. The rearrangement joins TRBV18 to TRBJ1-5; D gene uncertain. This CDR3 spans 16 amino acids. In germline, CDR1 is KGHSH, CDR2 LQKENI. V lost 2 bases and J 0 bases, leaving 11 bases between the germline ends. The variable domain in full, completed from reference TRBV18 and TRBJ1-5, reads NAGVMQNPRHLVRRRGQEARLRCSPMKGHSHVYWYRQLPEEGLKFMVYLQKENIIDESGMPKERFSAEFPKEGPSILRIQQVVRGDSAAYFCASSPISGYSNQPQHFGDGTRLSIL.

The table lists this clone with a count of one. V usage is TRBV2 and J usage is TRBJ2-6; 11 bases map to TRBD1. The CDR3 runs 17 residues. The germline V gene encodes CDR1 SNHLY and CDR2 FYNNEI. V shed 10 bases and J 2 bases; nucleotides not matched to a gene: 10. CDR3 nucleotide sequence: TGTGCCAATAAGCCGGGACAGGGGGTCACTGGGGCCAACGTCCTGACTTTC. Amino acids: CANKPGQGVTGANVLTF.

Only one count was recorded for this clone. This chain connects TRBV19 to TRBJ1-2, with D perhaps TRBD1 (6 bases). Trimming took 2 bases from V and 4 from J, leaving 14 bases between them. Germline CDR1 is LNHDA and CDR2 is SQIVND (reference sequence). The CDR3 sequence is 15 residues long. The CDR3 loop is CASSIFPDRSYGYTF. DNA of the CDR3: TGTGCCAGTAGTATATTTCCGGACAGAAGCTATGGCTACACCTTC.

This sequence joins TRBV28 and TRBJ1-3; 8 positions match TRBD1. This CDR3 comprises 15 residues. V shed 8 bases and J 2 bases; nucleotides not matched to a gene: 8. CDR1 MDHEN and CDR2 SYDVKM come from the germline V gene. The CDR3 sequence is CASEAGGGPGNTIYF. The CDR3 DNA is TGTGCCAGCGAGGCAGGGGGCGGACCTGGAAACACCATATATTTT.

The chain recombines TRBV11-3 with TRBJ1-2; tentative D call: TRBD1 (6 bases). CDR1 and CDR2 (germline): SGHNT, YENEEA. This CDR3 is built from 13 residues. V was cut by 5 bases and J by 8 bases, with 15 bases left in between. The CDR3 region has the DNA TGTGCCAGCAGCCTCCTGTCAGGGGAAGGCTACACCTTC. As protein: CASSLLSGEGYTF.

The CDR3 reads CASSFTGQFSYEQYF. The CDR3 nucleotides read TGTGCCAGCAGTTTTACGGGACAGTTCTCCTACGAGCAGTACTTC. This rearrangement joins TRBV6-5 to TRBJ2-7; 7 nucleotides agree with TRBD1. The CDR3 is 15 amino acids. The J segment lost 0 bases and the V segment lost 4 bases, leaving 6 bases of the junction unmatched. Germline values: CDR1 MNHEY, CDR2 SVGAGI.

This chain uses TRBV15 with TRBJ1-2; TRBD1 is a possible D gene (5 bases). Germline loops: CDR1 LNHNV, CDR2 YYDKDF (reference sequence). Trimming took off 3 bases at V and 5 bases at J, with 7 bases between the two ends. The CDR3 is made up of 12 amino acids. This CDR3 reads CATSRQGYGYTF. As DNA, the CDR3 is TGTGCCACCAGCAGGCAGGGATATGGCTACACCTTC. The whole variable domain, filled in from reference TRBV15 and TRBJ1-2, reads DAMVIQNPRYQVTQFGKPVTLSCSQTLNHNVMYWYQQKSSQAPKLLFHYYDKDFNNEADTPDNFQSRRPNTSFCFLDIRSPGLGDTAMYLCATSRQGYGYTFGSGTRLTVV.

This clone has just a few counts. The chain recombines TRBV5-1 with TRBJ1-1; no clear D gene. The CDR3 has 17 amino acids. Germline loops: CDR1 SGHRS, CDR2 YFSETQ. The germline V and J ends were trimmed by 1 base and 3 bases, with 19 bases remaining between them. The CDR3 DNA is TGCGCCAGCAGCTTGTCTGGAGCATTCCCCGGCTACACTGAAGCTTTCTTT. Translating it yields CASSLSGAFPGYTEAFF. Based on the CDR3 plus reference TRBV5-1 and TRBJ1-1, the full variable domain is KAGVTQTPRYLIKTRGQQVTLSCSPISGHRSVSWYQQTPGQGLQFLFEYFSETQRNKGNFPGRFSGRQFSNSRSEMNVSTLELGDSALYLCASSLSGAFPGYTEAFFGQGTRLTVV.

The V call is TRBV28, the J call TRBJ1-2; no reliable D call. The CDR3 loop spans 13 amino acids. Trimming removed 2 bases at V and 7 bases at J, with 11 bases between. Germline assignment: CDR1 MDHEN and CDR2 SYDVKM. The chain's CDR3 is CASSLALPGGYTF. The CDR3 nucleotides read TGTGCCAGCAGTTTAGCACTTCCCGGTGGCTACACCTTC.

The chain has TRBV7-2 and TRBJ2-7; D is unclear. The germline CDR1 and CDR2 sequences are SGHTA and FQGNSA. CDR3 size: 13 residues. V was pared by 7 bases and J by 1 base, with 11 bases between. The CDR3 bases are TGTGCCAGCACCTATAGAAATTCCTACGAGCAGTACTTC. It yields the protein CASTYRNSYEQYF.